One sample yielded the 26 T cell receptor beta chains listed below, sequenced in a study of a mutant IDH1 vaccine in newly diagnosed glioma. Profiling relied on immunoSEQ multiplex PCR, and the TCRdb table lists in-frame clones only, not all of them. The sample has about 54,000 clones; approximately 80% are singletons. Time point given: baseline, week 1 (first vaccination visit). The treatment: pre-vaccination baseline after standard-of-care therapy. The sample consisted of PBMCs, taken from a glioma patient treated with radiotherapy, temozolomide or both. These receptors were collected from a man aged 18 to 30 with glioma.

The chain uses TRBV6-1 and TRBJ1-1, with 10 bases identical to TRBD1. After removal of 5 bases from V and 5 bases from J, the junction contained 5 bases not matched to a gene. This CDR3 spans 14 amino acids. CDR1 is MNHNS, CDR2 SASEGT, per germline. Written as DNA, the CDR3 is TGTGCCAGCAGTCTGCGGACAGGGGGGACTGAAGCTTTCTTT. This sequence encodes CASSLRTGGTEAFF.

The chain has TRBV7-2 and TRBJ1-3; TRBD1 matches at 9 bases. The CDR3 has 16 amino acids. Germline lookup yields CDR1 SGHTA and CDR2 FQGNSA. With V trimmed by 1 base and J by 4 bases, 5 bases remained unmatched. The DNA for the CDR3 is TGTGCCAGCAGCTTAGGCTCCGGGACAGGGGGAAACACCATATATTTT. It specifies CASSLGSGTGGNTIYF.

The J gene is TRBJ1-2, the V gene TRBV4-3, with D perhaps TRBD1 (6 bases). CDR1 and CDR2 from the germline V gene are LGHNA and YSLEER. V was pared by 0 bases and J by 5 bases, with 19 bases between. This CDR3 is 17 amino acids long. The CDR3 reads CASSQESAQGLAYGYTF. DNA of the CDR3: TGCGCCAGCAGCCAAGAATCAGCACAGGGACTCGCTTATGGCTACACCTTC.

The CDR3 is CASRGAAEQYF. The CDR3 DNA sequence: TGTGCCTCGCGGGGAGCAGCCGAGCAGTACTTC. The rearrangement uses TRBV2 and TRBJ2-7; D is perhaps TRBD2 (6 bases). CDR3 length: 11 residues. Looked up from germline, CDR1 is SNHLY and CDR2 is FYNNEI. Trimming stripped 11 bases from V and 6 bases from J, with 14 bases between. Using reference TRBV2 and TRBJ2-7 for the parts outside the CDR3, the full variable domain is EPEVTQTPSHQVTQMGQEVILRCVPISNHLYFYWYRQILGQKVEFLVSFYNNEISEKSEIFDDQFSVERPDGSNFTLKIRSTKLEDSAMYFCASRGAAEQYFGPGTRLTVT.

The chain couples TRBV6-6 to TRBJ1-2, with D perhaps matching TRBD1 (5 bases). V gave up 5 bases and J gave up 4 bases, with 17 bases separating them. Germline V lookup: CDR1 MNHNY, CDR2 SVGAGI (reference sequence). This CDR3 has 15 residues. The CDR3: CASSPRGGLGYGYTF. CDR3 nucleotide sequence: TGTGCCAGCAGTCCCCGTGGGGGACTAGGCTATGGCTACACCTTC.

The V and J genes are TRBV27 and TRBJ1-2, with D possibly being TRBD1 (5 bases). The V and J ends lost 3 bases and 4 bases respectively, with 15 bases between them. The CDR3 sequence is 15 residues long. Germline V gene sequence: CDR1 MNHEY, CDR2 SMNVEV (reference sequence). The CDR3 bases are TGTGCCAGCAGTTTTGATTCGGGGCAGACCTATGGCTACACCTTC. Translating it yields CASSFDSGQTYGYTF.

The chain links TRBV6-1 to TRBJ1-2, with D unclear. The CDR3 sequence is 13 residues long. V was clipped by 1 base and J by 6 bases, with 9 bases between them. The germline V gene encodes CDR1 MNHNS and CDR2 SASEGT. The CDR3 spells CASSEGQKDGYTF. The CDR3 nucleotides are TGTGCCAGCAGTGAAGGCCAGAAGGATGGCTACACCTTC.

The DNA for the CDR3 is TGTGCCTGGAGTTTCCTTTTATACAATGAGCAGTTCTTC. This translates into CAWSFLLYNEQFF. This rearrangement joins TRBV30 to TRBJ2-1; unclear D gene. The CDR3 extends over 13 amino acids. The germline V gene has CDR1 GTSNPN and CDR2 SVGIG (reference sequence). Trimming stripped 2 bases from V and 4 bases from J, with 9 bases between.

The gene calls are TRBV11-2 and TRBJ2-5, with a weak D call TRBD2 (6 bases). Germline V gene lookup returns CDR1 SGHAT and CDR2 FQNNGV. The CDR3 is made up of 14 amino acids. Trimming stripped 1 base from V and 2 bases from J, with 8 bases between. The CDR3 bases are TGTGCCAGCAGCTTAGCGGCGGGGCAAGAGACCCAGTACTTC. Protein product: CASSLAAGQETQYF.

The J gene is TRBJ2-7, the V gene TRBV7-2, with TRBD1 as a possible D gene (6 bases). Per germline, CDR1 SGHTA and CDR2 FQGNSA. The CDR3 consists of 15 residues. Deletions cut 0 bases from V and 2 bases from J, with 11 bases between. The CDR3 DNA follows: TGTGCCAGCAGCTTAGCCGGACAGCCCACCTACGAGCAGTACTTC. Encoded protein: CASSLAGQPTYEQYF.

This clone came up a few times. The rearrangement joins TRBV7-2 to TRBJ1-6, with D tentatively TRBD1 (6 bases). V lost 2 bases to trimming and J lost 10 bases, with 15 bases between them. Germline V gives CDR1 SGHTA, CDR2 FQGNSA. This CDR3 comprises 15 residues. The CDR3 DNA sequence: TGTGCCAGCAGCTTACAGGGGACGAGTGGATCACCCCTCCACTTT. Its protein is CASSLQGTSGSPLHF.

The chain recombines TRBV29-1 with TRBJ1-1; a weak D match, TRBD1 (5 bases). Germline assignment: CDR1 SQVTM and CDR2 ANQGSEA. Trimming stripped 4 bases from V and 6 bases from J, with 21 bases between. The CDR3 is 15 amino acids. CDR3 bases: TGCAGCGTTGTGGGACCTCATTCTCCTAGGGCTGAAGCTTTCTTT. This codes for CSVVGPHSPRAEAFF.

The CDR3 protein is CASSPLPSVNTEAFF. For the CDR3, the DNA is TGTGCCAGCAGCCCCCTCCCCTCCGTGAACACTGAAGCTTTCTTT. V gene TRBV5-8 combines with J gene TRBJ1-1, with no clear D. Trimming removed 4 bases from V and 0 bases from J, with 13 bases in between. CDR1 and CDR2 from the germline V gene are SGHTS and YDEGEE. This CDR3 spans 15 amino acids.

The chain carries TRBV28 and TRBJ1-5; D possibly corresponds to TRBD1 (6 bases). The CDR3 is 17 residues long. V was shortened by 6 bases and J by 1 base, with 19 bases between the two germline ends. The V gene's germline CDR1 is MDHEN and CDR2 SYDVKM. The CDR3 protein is CASRAPGGWPSNQPQHF. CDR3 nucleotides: TGTGCCAGCAGGGCCCCGGGGGGCTGGCCAAGCAATCAGCCCCAGCATTTT.

CDR3 DNA: TGTGCCAGCAGCTTCCGGAGGAGGGATTCACCCCTCCACTTT. This sequence encodes CASSFRRRDSPLHF. The chain joins TRBV7-2 to TRBJ1-6, with unresolved D. CDR3 size: 14 residues. V was cut by 3 bases and J by 8 bases, with 11 bases left in between. The germline CDR1 and CDR2 sequences are SGHTA and FQGNSA.

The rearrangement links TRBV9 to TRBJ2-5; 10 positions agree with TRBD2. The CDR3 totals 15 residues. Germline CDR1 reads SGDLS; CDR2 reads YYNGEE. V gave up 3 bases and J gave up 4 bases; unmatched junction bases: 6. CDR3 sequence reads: CASSAVSGGAETQYF. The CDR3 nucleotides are TGTGCCAGCAGCGCCGTCAGCGGGGGGGCAGAGACCCAGTACTTC.

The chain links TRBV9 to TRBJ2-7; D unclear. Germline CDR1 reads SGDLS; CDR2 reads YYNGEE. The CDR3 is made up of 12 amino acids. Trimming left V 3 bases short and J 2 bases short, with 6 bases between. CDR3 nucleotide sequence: TGTGCCAGCAGCGGAGAGGCCTACGAGCAGTACTTC. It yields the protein CASSGEAYEQYF.

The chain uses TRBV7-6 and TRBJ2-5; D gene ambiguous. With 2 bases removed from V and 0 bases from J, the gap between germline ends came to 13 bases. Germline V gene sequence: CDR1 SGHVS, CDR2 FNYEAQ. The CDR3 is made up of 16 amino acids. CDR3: CASSLRSGPYQETQYF. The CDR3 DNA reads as TGTGCCAGCAGCTTAAGATCAGGACCTTACCAAGAGACCCAGTACTTC. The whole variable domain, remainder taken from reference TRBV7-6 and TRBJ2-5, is GAGVSQSPRYKVTKRGQDVALRCDPISGHVSLYWYRQALGQGPEFLTYFNYEAQQDKSGLPNDRFSAERPEGSISTLTIQRTEQRDSAMYRCASSLRSGPYQETQYFGPGTRLLVL.

This chain's CDR3 is CSVVEGRGGNTIYF. The CDR3 DNA follows: TGCAGCGTTGTTGAAGGCCGAGGTGGAAACACCATATATTTT. The chain carries TRBV29-1 and TRBJ1-3; no clear D. CDR3 length: 14 amino acids. Germline CDR1 is SQVTM and CDR2 is ANQGSEA. The germline V and J ends were trimmed by 4 bases and 3 bases, with 13 bases remaining between them.

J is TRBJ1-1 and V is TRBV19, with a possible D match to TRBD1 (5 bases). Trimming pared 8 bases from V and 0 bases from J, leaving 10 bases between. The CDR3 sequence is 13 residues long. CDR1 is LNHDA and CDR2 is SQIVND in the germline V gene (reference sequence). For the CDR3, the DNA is TGTGCCAGTCGCGGGACTTTGAACACTGAAGCTTTCTTT. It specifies CASRGTLNTEAFF.

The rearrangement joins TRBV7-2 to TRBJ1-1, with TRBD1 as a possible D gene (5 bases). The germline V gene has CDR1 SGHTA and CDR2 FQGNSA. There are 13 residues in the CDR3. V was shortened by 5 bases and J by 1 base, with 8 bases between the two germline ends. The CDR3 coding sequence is TGTGCCAGCAGCCTCGGACAGAACACTGAAGCTTTCTTT. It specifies CASSLGQNTEAFF. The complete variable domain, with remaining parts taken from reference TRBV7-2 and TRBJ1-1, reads GAGVSQSPSNKVTEKGKDVELRCDPISGHTALYWYRQSLGQGLEFLIYFQGNSAPDKSGLPSDRFSAERTGGSVSTLTIQRTQQEDSAVYLCASSLGQNTEAFFGQGTRLTVV.

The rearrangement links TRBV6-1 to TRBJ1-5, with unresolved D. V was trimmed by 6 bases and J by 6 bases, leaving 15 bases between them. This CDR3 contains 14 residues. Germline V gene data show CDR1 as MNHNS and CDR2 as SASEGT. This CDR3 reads CASSLLSPGQPQHF. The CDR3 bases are TGTGCCAGCAGCCTCCTTTCCCCTGGTCAGCCCCAGCATTTT.

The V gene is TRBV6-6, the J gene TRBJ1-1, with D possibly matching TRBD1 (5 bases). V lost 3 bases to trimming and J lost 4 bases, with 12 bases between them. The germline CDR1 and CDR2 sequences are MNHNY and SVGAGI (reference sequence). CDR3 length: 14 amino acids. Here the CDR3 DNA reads TGTGCCAGCAGTTATGCAGGGTCTCTCACTGAAGCTTTCTTT. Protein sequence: CASSYAGSLTEAFF.

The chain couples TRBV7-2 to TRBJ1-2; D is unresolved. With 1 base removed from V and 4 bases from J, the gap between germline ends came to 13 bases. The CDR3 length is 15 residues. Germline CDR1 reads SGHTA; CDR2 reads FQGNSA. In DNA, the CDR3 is TGTGCCAGCAGCTTAGGTGGAGGGCCTACCTATGGCTACACCTTC. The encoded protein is CASSLGGGPTYGYTF.

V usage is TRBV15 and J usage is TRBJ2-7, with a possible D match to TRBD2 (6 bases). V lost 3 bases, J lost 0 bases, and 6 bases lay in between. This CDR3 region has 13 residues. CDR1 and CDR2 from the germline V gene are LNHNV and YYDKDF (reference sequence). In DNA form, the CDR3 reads TGTGCCACCAGCAGGACTAGCTCCTACGAGCAGTACTTC. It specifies CATSRTSSYEQYF. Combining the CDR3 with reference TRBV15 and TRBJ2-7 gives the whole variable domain DAMVIQNPRYQVTQFGKPVTLSCSQTLNHNVMYWYQQKSSQAPKLLFHYYDKDFNNEADTPDNFQSRRPNTSFCFLDIRSPGLGDTAMYLCATSRTSSYEQYFGPGTRLTVT.

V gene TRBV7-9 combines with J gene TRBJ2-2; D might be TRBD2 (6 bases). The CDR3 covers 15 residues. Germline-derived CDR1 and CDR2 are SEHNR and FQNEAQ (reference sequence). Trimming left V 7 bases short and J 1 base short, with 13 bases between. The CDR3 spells CASTRGLLNTGELFF. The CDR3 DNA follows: TGTGCCAGCACTCGCGGACTACTGAACACCGGGGAGCTGTTTTTT.